A single sample is the source of the 21 T cell receptor beta chains below, sequenced in a study of blood T cell repertoires in COVID-19. Sequenced by immunoSEQ multiplex PCR; TCRdb stores in-frame clones only, minus some. The sample lists fewer than 45,000 clones; 80% to 90% were seen once. The sample taken for sequencing was peripheral blood. These receptors came from a human donor in a cohort sampled during active COVID-19.

V and J are TRBV20-1 and TRBJ2-7; 11 bases align to TRBD1. The CDR3 consists of 11 residues. V was pared by 6 bases and J by 7 bases, with 2 bases of the junction left unmatched. Germline V CDR1 and CDR2: DFQATT, SNEGSKA (reference sequence). CDR3 coding DNA: TGCAGTGCCAGGGACAGGGGGGAGCAGTACTTC. It is translated as CSARDRGEQYF.

The V and J genes are TRBV7-3 and TRBJ1-1, with no clear D. The CDR3 sequence is 14 residues long. Trimming stripped 3 bases from V and 0 bases from J, with 8 bases between. Per germline, CDR1 SGHTA and CDR2 FQGTGA. The CDR3 nucleotides are TGTGCCAGCAGCTTGGGAGGAATGAACACTGAAGCTTTCTTT. Its translation is CASSLGGMNTEAFF.

This clone appeared once. The rearrangement joins TRBV2 to TRBJ2-1, with 8 bases that match TRBD1. There are 16 residues in the CDR3. The V segment lost 6 bases and the J segment 10 bases; nucleotides outside the gene matches: 17. CDR1 is SNHLY, CDR2 FYNNEI, per germline. CDR3 in amino acids: CASSRTRQGYNEEQFF. The CDR3 DNA reads TGTGCCAGCAGCCGAACCAGACAGGGGTACAATGAAGAGCAGTTCTTC.

This sequence joins TRBV5-4 and TRBJ2-7; D is possibly TRBD2 (5 bases). V was trimmed by 0 bases and J by 3 bases, leaving 10 bases between them. CDR3 length: 14 amino acids. CDR1 SGHNT and CDR2 YYREEE come from the germline V gene (reference sequence). This CDR3 reads CASSLDGGIYEQYF. The DNA for the CDR3 is TGTGCCAGCAGCTTGGACGGAGGAATCTACGAGCAGTACTTC.

This clone was observed once. V is TRBV6-5 and J is TRBJ2-5, with D perhaps matching TRBD2 (6 bases). There are 15 residues in the CDR3. CDR1 and CDR2 from the germline V gene are MNHEY and SVGAGI. The ends were cut back, 6 bases at V and 5 bases at J, with 19 bases in the middle. CDR3 protein: CASRGLLARAETQYF. The CDR3 DNA reads TGTGCCAGCAGGGGGTTACTAGCCAGGGCGGAGACCCAGTACTTC.

This chain links TRBV6-6 with TRBJ1-1; 8 bases are a match to TRBD1. Trimming cost V 5 bases and J 4 bases; bases outside gene matches: 9. The CDR3 is made up of 15 amino acids. Germline V CDR1 and CDR2: MNHNY, SVGAGI (reference sequence). CDR3 sequence: CASSRVGQGGTEAFF. The CDR3 coding sequence is TGTGCCAGCAGTCGGGTAGGACAGGGCGGCACTGAAGCTTTCTTT.

This clone was counted at least ten times. The J gene is TRBJ1-2, the V gene TRBV7-9, with D perhaps TRBD1 (5 bases). The CDR3 sequence is 13 residues long. Germline-derived CDR1 and CDR2 are SEHNR and FQNEAQ (reference sequence). With 3 bases removed from V and 8 bases from J, the gap between germline ends came to 13 bases. The CDR3 DNA reads TGTGCCAGCAGCTTGGGGTTGGGGCCCGGCTACACCTTC. Encoded protein: CASSLGLGPGYTF.

V is TRBV11-1 and J is TRBJ2-3; D ambiguous. The CDR3 consists of 14 residues. The germline V gene encodes CDR1 SGHAT and CDR2 FQDESV (reference sequence). V was pared by 5 bases and J by 3 bases, with 12 bases between. The CDR3 region is CASSPTVRTDTQYF. CDR3 DNA: TGTGCCAGCAGCCCCACGGTGCGGACAGATACGCAGTATTTT.

The chain uses TRBV28 and TRBJ2-7; the match to TRBD2 covers 7 bases. Trimming at V came to 7 bases and at J to 3 bases, leaving 3 bases not matched to a gene. This CDR3 has 12 residues. Germline V gene lookup returns CDR1 MDHEN and CDR2 SYDVKM. In DNA, the CDR3 is TGTGCCAGCACCGGGGGGAGCTACGAGCAGTACTTC. This gives the protein CASTGGSYEQYF.

This clone came up a few times. V and J are TRBV2 and TRBJ2-1; D is possibly TRBD2 (6 bases). This CDR3 is 15 amino acids long. The V gene's germline CDR1 is SNHLY and CDR2 FYNNEI. The V and J ends lost 3 bases and 6 bases respectively, with 15 bases between them. CDR3 amino acids: CASSDPGRLVNEQFF. CDR3 coding DNA: TGTGCCAGCAGTGACCCAGGGAGGTTGGTCAATGAGCAGTTCTTC.

The chain has TRBV21-1 and TRBJ2-7; the D call TRBD1 from the table was never checked on the DNA. TRBV21-1 is classified as a pseudogene. This CDR3 region has 14 residues. The CDR3 sequence is CASSKSGTGYEQYF. As DNA, the CDR3 is TGTGCCAGCAGCAAATCCGGGACAGGCTACGAGCAGTACTTC.

V and J are TRBV5-1 and TRBJ1-2; D call uncertain. The germline V gene encodes CDR1 SGHRS and CDR2 YFSETQ. CDR3 length: 13 amino acids. Between the trimmed V and J ends, which lost 1 base and 2 bases, there was a span of 6 bases. The DNA of the CDR3 is TGCGCCAGCAGCTTGATACAGAACTATGGCTACACCTTC. It translates to CASSLIQNYGYTF.

The chain joins TRBV5-4 to TRBJ2-1; 9 bases match TRBD1. The germline V gene has CDR1 SGHNT and CDR2 YYREEE (reference sequence). The length of the CDR3 is 16 residues. Trimming removed 4 bases from V and 4 bases from J; junction bases left unmatched: 9. Written as DNA, the CDR3 is TGTGCCAGCAGCGCCCAGACAGGGGGTGGATACAATGAGCAGTTCTTC. This encodes CASSAQTGGGYNEQFF.

This sequence joins TRBV6-5 and TRBJ2-2; maybe TRBD2 (6 bases). The germline V gene encodes CDR1 MNHEY and CDR2 SVGAGI. The V gene lost 6 bases and the J gene lost 10 bases, with 15 bases spanning the gap. The CDR3 has 13 amino acids. The CDR3 spells CASRAGSPEELFF. In nucleotides, the CDR3 is TGTGCCAGCAGGGCGGGGTCTCCCGAGGAGCTGTTTTTT.

In regard to this clone: This sample includes further DNA sequences coding for the same CDR3. V and J are TRBV7-3 and TRBJ1-1; 8 nucleotides align to TRBD1. The CDR3 has 14 residues. After removal of 6 bases from V and 5 bases from J, the junction contained 8 bases not matched to a gene. Per the germline V gene, CDR1 is SGHTA and CDR2 is FQGTGA. CDR3 sequence: CASSSGTGGTEAFF. CDR3 nucleotide sequence: TGTGCCAGCAGTTCCGGGACAGGTGGGACTGAAGCTTTCTTT.

This clone was observed once. The CDR3 loop reads CASSQVGREEDEQYF. As DNA, the CDR3 is TGTGCCAGCAGCCAAGTGGGAAGGGAGGAGGACGAGCAGTACTTC. V and J are TRBV3-1 (or the pseudogene TRBV3-2) and TRBJ2-7; possible D gene TRBD2, 6 bases. The CDR3 extends over 15 amino acids. Trimming took off 1 base at V and 5 bases at J, with 15 bases between the two ends. Germline CDR1 LGHDT, CDR2 YNNKEL (reference sequence).

V gene TRBV5-1 combines with J gene TRBJ2-3; TRBD1 agrees at 7 bases. V dropped 2 bases and J dropped 5; count of bases not matched to a gene: 11. Germline CDR1 SGHRS, CDR2 YFSETQ. The CDR3 has 16 residues. The DNA of the CDR3 is TGCGCCAGCAGCTTAACCCCGGACAGGTTTGGAGATACGCAGTATTTT. Its translation is CASSLTPDRFGDTQYF.

The CDR3 is CASSRLAGSYEQYF. The CDR3 bases are TGTGCCAGCAGCAGACTAGCGGGGTCGTACGAGCAGTACTTC. The rearrangement joins TRBV6-5 to TRBJ2-7; 11 nucleotides align to TRBD2. This CDR3 contains 14 residues. Germline V gives CDR1 MNHEY, CDR2 SVGAGI. J was trimmed by 4 bases and V by 6 bases; bases with no gene match: 5.

The genes are TRBV7-9 and TRBJ2-5; D is uncertain. This CDR3 comprises 13 residues. V was pared by 5 bases and J by 5 bases, with 12 bases between. Germline CDR1 SEHNR, CDR2 FQNEAQ (reference sequence). The CDR3 DNA reads TGTGCCAGCAGCGCCCTTAGTGAGGAGACCCAGTACTTC. Translating it yields CASSALSEETQYF.

This clone was detected a few times. This sequence joins TRBV5-1 and TRBJ2-7, with D possibly matching TRBD2 (6 bases). V lost 0 bases, J lost 6 bases, and 13 bases lay in between. This CDR3 has 14 residues. Germline V gene data show CDR1 as SGHRS and CDR2 as YFSETQ. The CDR3 spells CASSLDAGRSEQYF. The CDR3 bases are TGCGCCAGCAGCTTGGATGCAGGGAGGAGCGAGCAGTACTTC.

The rearrangement uses TRBV7-3 and TRBJ2-3; 13 bases map to TRBD2. The V segment lost 5 bases and the J segment 5 bases; nucleotides outside the gene matches: 7. Germline values: CDR1 SGHTA, CDR2 FQGTGA. The CDR3 consists of 16 residues. The CDR3 reads CASSEGLAGKVDTQYF. CDR3 in DNA: TGTGCCAGCAGCGAGGGACTAGCGGGGAAGGTAGATACGCAGTATTTT.